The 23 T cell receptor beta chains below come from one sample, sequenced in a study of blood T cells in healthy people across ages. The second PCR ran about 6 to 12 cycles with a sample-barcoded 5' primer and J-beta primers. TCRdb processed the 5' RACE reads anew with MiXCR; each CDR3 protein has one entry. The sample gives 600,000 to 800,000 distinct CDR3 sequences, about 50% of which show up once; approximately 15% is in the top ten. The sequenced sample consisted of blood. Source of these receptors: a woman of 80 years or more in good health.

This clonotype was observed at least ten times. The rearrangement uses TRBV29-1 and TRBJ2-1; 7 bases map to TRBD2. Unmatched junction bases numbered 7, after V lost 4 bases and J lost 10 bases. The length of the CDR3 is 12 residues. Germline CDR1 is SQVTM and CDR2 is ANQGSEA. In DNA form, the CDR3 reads TGCAGCGTTGGCGGGAGCGGAGGAGAGCAGTTCTTC. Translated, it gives CSVGGSGGEQFF.

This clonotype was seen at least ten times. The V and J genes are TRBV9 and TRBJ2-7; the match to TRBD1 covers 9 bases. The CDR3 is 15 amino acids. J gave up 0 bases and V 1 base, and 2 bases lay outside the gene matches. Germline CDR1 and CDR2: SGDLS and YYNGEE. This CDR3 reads CASSVSGQGSYEQYF. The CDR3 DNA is TGTGCCAGCAGCGTATCGGGACAGGGCTCCTACGAGCAGTACTTC.

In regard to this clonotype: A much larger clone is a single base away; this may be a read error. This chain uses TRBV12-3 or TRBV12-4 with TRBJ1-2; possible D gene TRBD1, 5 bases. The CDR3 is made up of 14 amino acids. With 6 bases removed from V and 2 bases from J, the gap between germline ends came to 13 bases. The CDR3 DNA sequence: TGTGCCAGCAGGCCGGGAGGGGAGAACTATGGCTACACCTTC. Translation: CASRPGGENYGYTF.

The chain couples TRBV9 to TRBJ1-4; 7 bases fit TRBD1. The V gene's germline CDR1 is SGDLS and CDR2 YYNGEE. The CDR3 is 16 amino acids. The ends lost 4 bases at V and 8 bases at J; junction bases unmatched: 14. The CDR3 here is CASSQDRPWPGEKLFF. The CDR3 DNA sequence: TGTGCCAGCAGCCAGGACAGGCCCTGGCCAGGGGAAAAACTGTTTTTT.

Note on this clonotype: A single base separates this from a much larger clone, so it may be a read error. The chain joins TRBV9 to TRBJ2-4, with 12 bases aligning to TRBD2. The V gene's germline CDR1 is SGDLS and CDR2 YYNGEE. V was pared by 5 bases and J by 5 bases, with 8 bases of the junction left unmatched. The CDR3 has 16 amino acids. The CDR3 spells CASRSASGRAQNIQYF. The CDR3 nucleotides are TGTGCCAGCAGATCAGCTAGCGGGAGGGCCCAAAACATTCAGTACTTC.

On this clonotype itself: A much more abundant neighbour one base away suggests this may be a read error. The CDR3 spells CVWSRGNYGYTF. The DNA of the CDR3 is TGTGTCTGGAGTCGGGGGAACTATGGCTACACCTTC. The genes are TRBV30 and TRBJ1-2, with a possible D match to TRBD1 (5 bases). Germline CDR1 GTSNPN, CDR2 SVGIG (reference sequence). The CDR3 extends over 12 amino acids.

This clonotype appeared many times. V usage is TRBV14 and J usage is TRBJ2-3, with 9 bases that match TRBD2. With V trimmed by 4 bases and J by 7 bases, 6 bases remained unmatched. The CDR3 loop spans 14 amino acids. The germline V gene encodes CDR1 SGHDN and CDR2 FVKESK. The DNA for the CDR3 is TGTGCCAGCAGCCGAGGGACTAGCTGGTATACGCAGTATTTT. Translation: CASSRGTSWYTQYF.

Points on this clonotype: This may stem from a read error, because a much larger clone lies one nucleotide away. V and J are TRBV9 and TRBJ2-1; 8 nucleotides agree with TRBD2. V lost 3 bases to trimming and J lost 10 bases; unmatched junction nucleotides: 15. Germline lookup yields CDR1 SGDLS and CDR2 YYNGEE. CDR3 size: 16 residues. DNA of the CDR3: TGTGCCAGCAGCGCCAATCCCGGGACTAGATTCTTGGAGCAGTTCTTC. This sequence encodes CASSANPGTRFLEQFF.

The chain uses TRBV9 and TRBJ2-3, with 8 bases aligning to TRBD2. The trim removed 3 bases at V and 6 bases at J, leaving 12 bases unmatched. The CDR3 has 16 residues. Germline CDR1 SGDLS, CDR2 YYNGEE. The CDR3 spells CASSAIAGLEGDTQYF. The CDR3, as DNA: TGTGCCAGCAGCGCAATAGCGGGACTTGAGGGGGATACGCAGTATTTT. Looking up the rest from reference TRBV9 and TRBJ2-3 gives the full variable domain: DSGVTQTPKHLITATGQRVTLRCSPRSGDLSVYWYQQSLDQGLQFLIQYYNGEERAKGNILERFSAQQFPDLHSELNLSSLELGDSALYFCASSAIAGLEGDTQYFGPGTRLTVL.

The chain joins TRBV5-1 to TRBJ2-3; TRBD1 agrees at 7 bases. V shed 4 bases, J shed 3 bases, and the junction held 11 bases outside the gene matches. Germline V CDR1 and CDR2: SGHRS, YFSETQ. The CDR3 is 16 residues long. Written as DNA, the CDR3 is TGCGCCAGCAGCCCAGCCGACAGGGAAAGGACAGATACGCAGTATTTT. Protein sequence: CASSPADRERTDTQYF.

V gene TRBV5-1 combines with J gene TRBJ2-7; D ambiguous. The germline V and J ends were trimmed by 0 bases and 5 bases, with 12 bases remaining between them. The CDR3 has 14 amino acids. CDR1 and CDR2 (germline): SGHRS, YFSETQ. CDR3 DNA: TGCGCCAGCAGCTTGGCCAGCAGTCTCGACGAGCAGTACTTC. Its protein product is CASSLASSLDEQYF.

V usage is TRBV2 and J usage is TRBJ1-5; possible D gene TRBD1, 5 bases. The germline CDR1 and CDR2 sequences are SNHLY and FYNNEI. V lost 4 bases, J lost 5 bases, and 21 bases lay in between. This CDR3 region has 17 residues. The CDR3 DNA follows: TGTGCCAGCAGTGCCTGGACGGATATAGGGGTGGATCAGCCCCAGCATTTT. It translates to CASSAWTDIGVDQPQHF.

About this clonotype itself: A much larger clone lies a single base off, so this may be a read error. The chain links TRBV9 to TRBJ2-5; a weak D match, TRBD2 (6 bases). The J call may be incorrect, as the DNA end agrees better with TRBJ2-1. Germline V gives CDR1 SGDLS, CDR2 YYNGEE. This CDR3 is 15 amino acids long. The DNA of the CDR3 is TGTGCCAGCAGCCCCCGACGGGAGCACCAAGAGACCCAGTTCTTC. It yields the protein CASSPRREHQETQFF.

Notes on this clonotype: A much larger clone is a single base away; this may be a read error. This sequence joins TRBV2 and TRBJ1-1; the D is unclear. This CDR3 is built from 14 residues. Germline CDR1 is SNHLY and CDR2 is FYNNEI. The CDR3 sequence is CASSERAMNTEALF. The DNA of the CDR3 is TGTGCCAGCAGTGAGAGGGCTATGAACACTGAAGCTCTCTTT.

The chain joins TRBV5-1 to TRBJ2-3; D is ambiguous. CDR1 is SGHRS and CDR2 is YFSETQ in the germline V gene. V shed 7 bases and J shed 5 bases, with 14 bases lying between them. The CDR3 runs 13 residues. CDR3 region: CASGVLGGDTQYF. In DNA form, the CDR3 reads TGCGCCAGCGGGGTCTTAGGTGGAGATACGCAGTATTTT.

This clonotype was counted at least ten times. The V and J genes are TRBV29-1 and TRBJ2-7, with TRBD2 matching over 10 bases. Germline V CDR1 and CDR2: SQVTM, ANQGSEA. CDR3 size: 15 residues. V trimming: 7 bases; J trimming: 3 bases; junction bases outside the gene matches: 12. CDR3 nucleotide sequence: TGCAGCGCCCTCGGCTTAGCGGGGGGACTCTACGAGCAGTACTTC. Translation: CSALGLAGGLYEQYF.

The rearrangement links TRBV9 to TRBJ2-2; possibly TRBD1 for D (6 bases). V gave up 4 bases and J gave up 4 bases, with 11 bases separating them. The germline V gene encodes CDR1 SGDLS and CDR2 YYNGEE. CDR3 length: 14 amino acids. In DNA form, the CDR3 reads TGTGCCAGCAGCCCCCAGGGGCTCACCGGGGAGCTGTTTTTT. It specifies CASSPQGLTGELFF.

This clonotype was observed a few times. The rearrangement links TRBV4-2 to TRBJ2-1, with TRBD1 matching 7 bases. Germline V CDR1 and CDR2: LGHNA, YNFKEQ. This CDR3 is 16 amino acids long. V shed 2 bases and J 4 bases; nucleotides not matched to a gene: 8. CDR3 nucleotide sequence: TGTGCCAGCAGCCAACCTGGGACAGCGCCTTACAATGAGCAGTTCTTC. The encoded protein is CASSQPGTAPYNEQFF.

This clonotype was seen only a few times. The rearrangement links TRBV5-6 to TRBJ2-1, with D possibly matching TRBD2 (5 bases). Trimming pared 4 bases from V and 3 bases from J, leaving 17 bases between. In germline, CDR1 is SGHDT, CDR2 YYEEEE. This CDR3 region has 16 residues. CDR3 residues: CASSLTRTGFYNEQFF. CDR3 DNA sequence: TGTGCCAGCAGCCTCACAAGGACGGGATTCTACAATGAGCAGTTCTTC.

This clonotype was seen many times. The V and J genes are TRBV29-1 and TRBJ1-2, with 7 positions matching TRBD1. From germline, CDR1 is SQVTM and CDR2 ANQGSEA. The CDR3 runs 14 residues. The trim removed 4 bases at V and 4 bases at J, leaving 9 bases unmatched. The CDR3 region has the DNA TGCAGCGTTGCCCCCCTGACAGGGAGCTATGGCTACACCTTC. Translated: CSVAPLTGSYGYTF.

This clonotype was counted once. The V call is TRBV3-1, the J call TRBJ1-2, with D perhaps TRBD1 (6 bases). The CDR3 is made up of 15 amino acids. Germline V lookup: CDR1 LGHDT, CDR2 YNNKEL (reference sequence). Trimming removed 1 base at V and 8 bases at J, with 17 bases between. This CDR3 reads CASSQGPFRDKGYTF. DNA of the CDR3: TGTGCCAGCAGCCAAGGCCCCTTCCGGGACAAAGGCTACACCTTC.

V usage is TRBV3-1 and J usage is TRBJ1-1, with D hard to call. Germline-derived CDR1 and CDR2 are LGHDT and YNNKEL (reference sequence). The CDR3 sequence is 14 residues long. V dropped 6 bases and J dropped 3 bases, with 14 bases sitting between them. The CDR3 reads CASSSKVADTEAFF. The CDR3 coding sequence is TGTGCCAGCAGTTCAAAGGTGGCAGACACTGAAGCTTTCTTT.

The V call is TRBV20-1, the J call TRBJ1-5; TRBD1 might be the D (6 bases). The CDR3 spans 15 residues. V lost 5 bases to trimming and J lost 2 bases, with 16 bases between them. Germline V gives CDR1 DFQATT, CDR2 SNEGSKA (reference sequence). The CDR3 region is CSADRPGGGNQPQHF. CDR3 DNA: TGCAGTGCTGACAGGCCTGGGGGGGGCAATCAGCCCCAGCATTTT.